This is a list of T cell receptor beta chains from one sample in a study of regulatory T cells in long-lasting Graves disease. TCRdb re-called the multiplex PCR reads through MiXCR, storing one row per CDR3 protein. The sample includes roughly 420,000 distinct CDR3 sequences, approximately 16% seen only once; the top ten take about 23%. These sequences were also reported in another study, on T cells in Graves' hyperthyroidism and ophthalmopathy.

The sample consisted of peripheral blood mononuclear cells (PBMCs), taken at new diagnosis, from a patient treated with antithyroid drugs. These receptor sequences come from a woman aged 18-29 years with Graves disease. Each CDR3 is given with its conserved first and last residue. D genes are given only for firm matches. A row's size may be missing; if present it is once, few, many or a size class.

clone size: few; CDR3 length: 16; V gene: TRBV9; D gene: TRBD2; J gene: TRBJ2-1; CDR3 DNA: TGTGCCAGCAGCTCGTTAGCGGGCCGGGCCTATAATGAGCAGTTCTTC; CDR3 protein: CASSSLAGRAYNEQFF
clone size: -; CDR3 length: 15; V gene: TRBV6-1; D gene: TRBD2; J gene: TRBJ2-2; CDR3 DNA: TGTGCCAGCAAAGCCGGGACTAGGACCACCGGGGAGCTGTTTTTT; CDR3 protein: CASKAGTRTTGELFF
clone size: few; CDR3 length: 14; V gene: TRBV10-3; D gene: TRBD1; J gene: TRBJ2-7; CDR3 DNA: TGTGCCATCAGTGAGCGTAGGGGGCAATACGAGCAGTACTTC; CDR3 protein: CAISERRGQYEQYF
clone size: few; CDR3 length: 15; V gene: TRBV30; D gene: TRBD1; J gene: TRBJ2-1; CDR3 DNA: TGTGCCTGGAGTGGTGGGACAGGGGGCAAGGATGAGCAGTTCTTC; CDR3 protein: CAWSGGTGGKDEQFF
clone size: -; CDR3 length: 14; V gene: TRBV18; D gene: TRBD1; J gene: TRBJ2-2; CDR3 DNA: TGTGCCAGCTCACTCTGGGACAGCACCGGGGAGCTGTTTTTT; CDR3 protein: CASSLWDSTGELFF
clone size: many; CDR3 length: 12; V gene: TRBV3-1; D gene: TRBD2; J gene: TRBJ2-5; CDR3 DNA: TGTGCCAGCGAGACGGGGGGAGAGACCCAGTACTTC; CDR3 protein: CASETGGETQYF
clone size: few; CDR3 length: 14; V gene: TRBV5-4; D gene: -; J gene: TRBJ1-1; CDR3 DNA: TGTGCCAGCAGCTTGGTGGACCCGACCACTGAAGCTTTCTTT; CDR3 protein: CASSLVDPTTEAFF
clone size: -; CDR3 length: 12; V gene: TRBV12-3/TRBV12-4; D gene: -; J gene: TRBJ2-2; CDR3 DNA: TGTGCCAGCAGTACACACACCGGGGAGCTGTTTTTT; CDR3 protein: CASSTHTGELFF
clone size: -; CDR3 length: 13; V gene: TRBV25-1; D gene: -; J gene: TRBJ2-7; CDR3 DNA: TGTGCCAGCAGTGAAGGGGGCCTCAACGAGCAGTACTTC; CDR3 protein: CASSEGGLNEQYF
clone size: many; CDR3 length: 17; V gene: TRBV20-1; D gene: TRBD2; J gene: TRBJ2-3; CDR3 DNA: TGCAGTGCTAGAGAACCGCGACTAGCGGGAGTCGCAGATACGCAGTATTTT; CDR3 protein: CSAREPRLAGVADTQYF
clone size: -; CDR3 length: 16; V gene: TRBV19; D gene: TRBD1; J gene: TRBJ1-1; CDR3 DNA: TGTGCCAGTAGTAAGGGACAGGGGGCGATGAACACTGAAGCTTTCTTT; CDR3 protein: CASSKGQGAMNTEAFF
clone size: -; CDR3 length: 14; V gene: TRBV27; D gene: -; J gene: TRBJ1-1; CDR3 DNA: TGTGCCAGCAGTTTATCTCAAGGGGACGGAAAAGCTTTCTTT; CDR3 protein: CASSLSQGDGKAFF
clone size: many; CDR3 length: 18; V gene: TRBV28; D gene: -; J gene: TRBJ2-7; CDR3 DNA: TGTGCCATCGAGCATCGGTTAATTGAGGTTAACTATAACTACGAGCAGTACTTC; CDR3 protein: CAIEHRLIEVNYNYEQYF
clone size: -; CDR3 length: 16; V gene: TRBV7-2; D gene: TRBD2; J gene: TRBJ2-3; CDR3 DNA: TGTGCCAGCAGCGACTCGACTAGCGGGATATCAGATACGCAGTATTTT; CDR3 protein: CASSDSTSGISDTQYF
clone size: -; CDR3 length: 15; V gene: TRBV10-3; D gene: TRBD2; J gene: TRBJ2-5; CDR3 DNA: TGTGCCATCAGAGATTTAGCGGGAGAGGGAGAGACCCAGTACTTC; CDR3 protein: CAIRDLAGEGETQYF
clone size: few; CDR3 length: 14; V gene: TRBV10-3; D gene: TRBD1; J gene: TRBJ2-7; CDR3 DNA: TGTGCCATCAATCCGACAGGGCCAACCTACGAGCAGTACTTC; CDR3 protein: CAINPTGPTYEQYF
clone size: many; CDR3 length: 16; V gene: TRBV7-8; D gene: -; J gene: TRBJ2-1; CDR3 DNA: TGTGCCAGCAGCCCCAAAACAGGGGAGGGATACAATGAGCAGTTCTTC; CDR3 protein: CASSPKTGEGYNEQFF
clone size: many; CDR3 length: 16; V gene: TRBV28; D gene: -; J gene: TRBJ1-6; CDR3 DNA: TGTGCCAGCAGTCCGTTGGTGGGGCTTCGTGGTTCACCCCTCCACTTT; CDR3 protein: CASSPLVGLRGSPLHF
clone size: many; CDR3 length: 14; V gene: TRBV6-5; D gene: -; J gene: TRBJ1-2; CDR3 DNA: TGTGCCAGCAGTTACCAGACTACAGGTTTTGGCTACACCTTC; CDR3 protein: CASSYQTTGFGYTF
clone size: -; CDR3 length: 14; V gene: TRBV6-2/TRBV6-3; D gene: TRBD1; J gene: TRBJ1-2; CDR3 DNA: TGTGCCAGCAGTTACGGTCAGGGGGACTATGGCTACACCTTC; CDR3 protein: CASSYGQGDYGYTF
clone size: many; CDR3 length: 16; V gene: TRBV28; D gene: -; J gene: TRBJ2-7; CDR3 DNA: TGTGCCAGCAGAGGAGGGACAGCGTACCTCTCCTACGAGCAGTCCTTC; CDR3 protein: CASRGGTAYLSYEQSF
clone size: -; CDR3 length: 14; V gene: TRBV9; D gene: -; J gene: TRBJ2-7; CDR3 DNA: TGTGCCAGCAGCGTAGATAGGGAGTTCTACGAGCAGTACTTC; CDR3 protein: CASSVDREFYEQYF
clone size: -; CDR3 length: 13; V gene: TRBV5-1; D gene: -; J gene: TRBJ1-3; CDR3 DNA: TGCGCCAGCAGCCCGGATCTTGGAAACACCATATATTTT; CDR3 protein: CASSPDLGNTIYF
clone size: -; CDR3 length: 12; V gene: TRBV30; D gene: -; J gene: TRBJ2-1; CDR3 DNA: TGTGCCTGGAGGAGGGGGACCAATGAGCAGTTCTTC; CDR3 protein: CAWRRGTNEQFF
clone size: -; CDR3 length: 13; V gene: TRBV5-1; D gene: -; J gene: TRBJ2-2; CDR3 DNA: TGCGCCAGCAACCTGGCGGGCGCCGGGGAGCTGTTTTTT; CDR3 protein: CASNLAGAGELFF
clone size: -; CDR3 length: 14; V gene: TRBV20-1; D gene: TRBD2; J gene: TRBJ2-3; CDR3 DNA: TGCAGTGCTACCGGACTAGCGGGAGGTGATACGCAGTATTTT; CDR3 protein: CSATGLAGGDTQYF
clone size: -; CDR3 length: 15; V gene: TRBV5-4; D gene: TRBD2; J gene: TRBJ2-5; CDR3 DNA: TGTGCCAGCAGCCAATCTGGCGGGAGGGGGGAGACCCAGTACTTC; CDR3 protein: CASSQSGGRGETQYF
clone size: many; CDR3 length: 15; V gene: TRBV5-1; D gene: -; J gene: TRBJ2-3; CDR3 DNA: TGCGCCAGCAGCTCGGGGCTCCCTGGCACAGATACGCAGTATTTT; CDR3 protein: CASSSGLPGTDTQYF
clone size: many; CDR3 length: 16; V gene: TRBV12-3/TRBV12-4; D gene: TRBD2; J gene: TRBJ2-1; CDR3 DNA: TGTGCCAGCAGCAGGACTAGCGGGCCAAACTACAATGAGCAGTTCTTC; CDR3 protein: CASSRTSGPNYNEQFF
clone size: many; CDR3 length: 17; V gene: TRBV2; D gene: TRBD2; J gene: TRBJ2-3; CDR3 DNA: TGTGCCAGCAGGTCATTGGGGCTAGCGGGACTCACAGATGCGCAGTATTTT; CDR3 protein: CASRSLGLAGLTDAQYF
clone size: many; CDR3 length: 13; V gene: TRBV20-1; D gene: TRBD2; J gene: TRBJ2-1; CDR3 DNA: TGCAGTACGACTAGCGCGATATACAATGAGCAGTTCTTC; CDR3 protein: CSTTSAIYNEQFF